This T cell receptor (beta chain) emerged from a study of shared clonotypes between healthy human individuals. Notes on the study in general: All-four-donor shared clonotypes had higher generation probabilities than non-shared clonotypes did.

Profiled with immunoSEQ multiplex PCR; TCRdb holds only in-frame clones, not every one. Found here are around 690,000 clones, about nine tenths of them singletons; the top ten hold 30% to 40%. The V gene's germline CDR1 is MGHRA and CDR2 YSYEKL. The CDR3 runs to 16 residues. V lost 3 bases, J lost 8 bases, and 11 bases stayed unmatched. The study enrolled healthy HIV-negative adults without recent acute infections or vaccinations as donors. Comments on this clone: Its antigen is not identified.

The source of this sequence is a man younger than 30 in good health. Some clones in this sample may be carry-over from other donors' samples. The chain combines TRBV4-1 with TRBJ2-1; TRBD2 matches at 9 bases. The sample was memory CD8+ T cells from PBMCs. Subset specified: CD45RO+ cells pooled with CCR7-negative TemRA cells. The CDR3: CASSQLAGTSRDEQFF. The DNA for the CDR3 is TGCGCCAGCAGCCAGTTAGCCGGGACTAGCCGTGATGAGCAGTTCTTC.